This T cell receptor beta chain stems from a study of cytomegalovirus exposure and HLA in healthy donors. Study-level information: Unique TCRs numbering around 85 million, obtained from HLA-typed donors, made up an early data release.

CDR1 and CDR2 from the germline V gene are MDHEN and SYDVKM. V lost 3 bases and J lost 0; bases outside the gene matches: 12. There are 19 residues in the CDR3. General study findings and limits: The availability of immune exposure information extended only to CMV serostatus. Most subjects' HLA-A and HLA-B alleles were reportedly predicted from TCR beta sequences.

A remark on this clone: Antigen unknown.

The primer mix had 60 Vbeta and 13 Jbeta primers. Profiled with immunoSEQ multiplex PCR; TCRdb holds only in-frame clones, not every one. The sample includes 130,000 or so clones, 75% to 80% of them seen just once. The genes are TRBV28 and TRBJ2-3; 10 nucleotides align to TRBD1. Sequenced sample: PBMCs. The TCR comes from a female donor in good health and CMV-seronegative. This CDR3 is CASSFRGYGTGESTDTQYF. Written as DNA, the CDR3 is TGTGCCAGCAGTTTCCGTGGTTATGGGACAGGGGAAAGCACAGATACGCAGTATTTT.